Following are 20 T cell receptor beta chains from one sample sequenced in a study of cytomegalovirus exposure and HLA in healthy donors. It was with 60 Vbeta and 13 Jbeta primers that the PCR ran. Produced via immunoSEQ multiplex PCR; TCRdb's table is partial and in-frame only. This sample yields more than 95,000 clones, of which nearly 80% are seen a single time; 5.8% belongs to the top ten. Specimen: PBMCs. The receptor set was obtained from a man between 60 and 75 years old in good health and CMV-seropositive.

This clone was recorded at least ten times. This sequence joins TRBV6-4 and TRBJ2-5; D possibly corresponds to TRBD2 (6 bases). Trimming took 2 bases from V and 4 from J, leaving 8 bases between them. The CDR3 runs to 13 residues. CDR1 is MRHNA and CDR2 is SNTAGT in the germline V gene. The CDR3 DNA reads as TGTGCCAGCAGTGACCGGGAGACAGAGACCCAGTACTTC. The encoded protein is CASSDRETETQYF.

This clone was counted many times. The chain recombines TRBV6-1 with TRBJ1-6; 8 nucleotides agree with TRBD1. Germline values: CDR1 MNHNS, CDR2 SASEGT. The CDR3 loop spans 14 amino acids. V lost 6 bases to trimming and J lost 6 bases; unmatched junction nucleotides: 4. CDR3 sequence reads: CASRTGQANSPLHF. DNA for the CDR3: TGTGCCAGCAGGACGGGACAGGCTAATTCACCCCTCCACTTT.

V and J are TRBV11-2 and TRBJ2-1; 7 positions match TRBD2. Germline CDR1 and CDR2: SGHAT and FQNNGV. The CDR3 is made up of 15 amino acids. The trim removed 5 bases at V and 0 bases at J, leaving 4 bases unmatched. The chain's CDR3 is CASSILAASYNEQFF. DNA of the CDR3: TGTGCCAGCAGCATTCTAGCGGCCTCCTACAATGAGCAGTTCTTC.

CDR3 nucleotide sequence: TGTGCCAGCAGTGGAACCCAGGGGACAGCAGATACGCAGTATTTT. This sequence encodes CASSGTQGTADTQYF. The V call is TRBV6-1, the J call TRBJ2-3; 7 bases are shared with TRBD1. The CDR3 is made up of 15 amino acids. Germline CDR1 MNHNS, CDR2 SASEGT. V trimming: 4 bases; J trimming: 4 bases; junction bases outside the gene matches: 8.

This clone has just a few counts. The chain is built from TRBV7-2 and TRBJ1-5, with 7 positions matching TRBD1. CDR3 size: 14 residues. Germline V lookup: CDR1 SGHTA, CDR2 FQGNSA. V was pared by 1 base and J by 6 bases, with 3 bases of the junction left unmatched. The CDR3 protein is CASSLGGGSQPQHF. The CDR3 bases are TGTGCCAGCAGCTTAGGAGGGGGCAGTCAGCCCCAGCATTTT.

This clone appeared once. The chain joins TRBV10-3 to TRBJ2-1, with 7 bases identical to TRBD2. CDR1 is ENHRY, CDR2 SYGVKD, per germline. CDR3 length: 14 residues. The ends lost 7 bases at V and 8 bases at J; junction bases unmatched: 11. This chain's CDR3 is CAINPGLEVHEQFF. CDR3 DNA sequence: TGTGCCATCAACCCCGGACTAGAAGTTCATGAGCAGTTCTTC.

The chain couples TRBV4-1 to TRBJ1-2; D is uncertain. The CDR3 is 16 residues long. The V gene lost 0 bases and the J gene lost 3 bases, with 14 bases spanning the gap. Germline V gives CDR1 MGHRA, CDR2 YSYEKL. In DNA, the CDR3 is TGCGCCAGCAGCCAAGATGATCCGGGTTTGGACTATGGCTACACCTTC. The encoded protein is CASSQDDPGLDYGYTF.

The rearrangement links TRBV9 to TRBJ1-2; no reliable D call. This CDR3 is 16 amino acids long. Trimming took 6 bases from V and 4 from J, leaving 22 bases between them. Germline assignment: CDR1 SGDLS and CDR2 YYNGEE. Here the CDR3 reads CASTSVRSLCCYGYTF. The CDR3 DNA follows: TGTGCCAGCACCAGCGTACGGTCGTTGTGTTGCTATGGCTACACCTTC.

The CDR3 nucleotides read TGTGCCAGCAGCGCGGAACAGGGAACGCAGTATTTT. It specifies CASSAEQGTQYF. The chain combines TRBV11-3 with TRBJ2-3, with D maybe TRBD1 (6 bases). V was pared by 5 bases and J by 9 bases, with 12 bases between. Germline CDR1 reads SGHNT; CDR2 reads YENEEA. CDR3 length: 12 residues.

The V gene is TRBV7-2, the J gene TRBJ2-7, with 7 bases identical to TRBD1. CDR3 length equals 15 residues. The germline gives CDR1 SGHTA, CDR2 FQGNSA. With V trimmed by 5 bases and J by 0 bases, 7 bases remained unmatched. The CDR3 region has the DNA TGTGCCAGCAGCATAGGACAGGCCAGCTCCTACGAGCAGTACTTC. It codes for CASSIGQASSYEQYF.

The chain joins TRBV2 to TRBJ1-5; 8 bases map to TRBD1. J lost 6 bases, V lost 3 bases, and 7 bases had no gene match. The CDR3 is 15 amino acids. CDR1 and CDR2 (germline): SNHLY, FYNNEI. As DNA, the CDR3 is TGTGCCAGCAGTGACTGGCAGGGGGCCCGTCAGCCCCAGCATTTT. Its protein product is CASSDWQGARQPQHF.

The rearrangement joins TRBV30 to TRBJ2-1, with D possibly matching TRBD2 (5 bases). Germline CDR1 reads GTSNPN; CDR2 reads SVGIG (reference sequence). This CDR3 region has 12 residues. V lost 0 bases and J 7 bases, leaving 7 bases between the germline ends. As DNA, the CDR3 is TGTGCCTGGAGTGTCGGGGTGAATGAGCAGTTCTTC. It translates to CAWSVGVNEQFF.

The V and J genes are TRBV27 and TRBJ2-7; the match to TRBD1 covers 10 bases. The CDR3 has 15 residues. Trimming cost V 10 bases and J 7 bases; bases outside gene matches: 16. Germline V gene lookup returns CDR1 MNHEY and CDR2 SMNVEV (reference sequence). In nucleotides, the CDR3 is TGTGCCACTAAGAGGGGTGGGACAGGGGTGAGAGAGCAGTACTTC. Protein sequence: CATKRGGTGVREQYF.

V and J are TRBV7-2 and TRBJ2-1; 9 bases are a match to TRBD2. V was pared by 2 bases and J by 9 bases, with 2 bases of the junction left unmatched. The CDR3 totals 13 residues. CDR1 is SGHTA and CDR2 is FQGNSA in the germline V gene. The CDR3 sequence is CASSLPGLAEQFF. The CDR3, as DNA: TGTGCCAGCAGCTTACCGGGACTAGCTGAGCAGTTCTTC.

This chain joins TRBV5-4 and TRBJ2-3; 10 bases are shared with TRBD1. V lost 4 bases and J lost 7; bases outside the gene matches: 9. This CDR3 is 15 amino acids long. CDR1 is SGHNT, CDR2 YYREEE, per germline (reference sequence). The CDR3 DNA is TGTGCCAGCAGCCCGGAGACAGGGGGCGCGAATACGCAGTATTTT. Encoded protein: CASSPETGGANTQYF.

In the case of this clone: The same CDR3 can be traced to other DNA sequences in this sample. J is TRBJ2-7 and V is TRBV2, with 7 bases lining up with TRBD1. The V segment lost 10 bases and the J segment 1 base; nucleotides outside the gene matches: 4. The CDR3 spans 12 residues. The V gene's germline CDR1 is SNHLY and CDR2 FYNNEI. This chain's CDR3 is CATKTGSYEQYF. The CDR3 DNA reads TGTGCCACCAAGACAGGGTCCTACGAGCAGTACTTC.

The V and J genes are TRBV7-3 and TRBJ2-2, with D possibly TRBD1 on 5 matching bases. The V gene's germline CDR1 is SGHTA and CDR2 FQGTGA. The CDR3 spans 16 residues. V lost 1 base to trimming and J lost 1 base, with 10 bases between them. This CDR3 is CASSLNGQGNTGELFF. CDR3 coding DNA: TGTGCCAGCAGCTTAAACGGCCAGGGGAACACCGGGGAGCTGTTTTTT.

This clone was recorded a few times. The chain joins TRBV10-1 to TRBJ2-1; 8 nucleotides align to TRBD2. The CDR3 has 14 residues. The V gene end was trimmed by 3 bases and the J gene end by 5 bases; junction bases not matched to a gene: 3. Germline V gene lookup returns CDR1 WNHNN and CDR2 SYGVQD (reference sequence). CDR3 residues: CASSDSGLDNEQFF. The CDR3 region has the DNA TGCGCCAGCAGTGACTCGGGACTAGACAATGAGCAGTTCTTC.

The chain carries TRBV28 and TRBJ1-1, with TRBD1 matching over 10 bases. V shed 7 bases and J 0 bases; nucleotides not matched to a gene: 5. CDR1 and CDR2 (germline): MDHEN, SYDVKM. The CDR3 length is 15 residues. The CDR3 DNA sequence: TGTGCCAGCACCTTGGGACAGGGGCTGAACACTGAAGCTTTCTTT. The encoded protein is CASTLGQGLNTEAFF.

J is TRBJ2-3 and V is TRBV13; tentatively, D is TRBD1 (6 bases). Trimming removed 5 bases from V and 2 bases from J, with 17 bases in between. This CDR3 spans 16 amino acids. CDR1 is PRHDT, CDR2 FYEKMQ, per germline (reference sequence). For the CDR3, the DNA is TGTGCCAGCAGCCCCGGACAGTTTTCCATCACAGATACGCAGTATTTT. Translation: CASSPGQFSITDTQYF.